The T cell receptor beta chain described here comes from a study of post-analysis software for immune sequencing data. Notes on the study in general: About five TRBV segments were more frequent in patients than controls; TRBV5-6, TRBV5-1 and TRBV20-1 belonged to this group. Controls showed significantly higher normalized Chao1 diversity than did multiple sclerosis patients.

Of note for this clonotype: Its matching antigen is unknown.

The trim removed 3 bases at V and 3 bases at J, leaving 0 bases unmatched. The CDR3 loop spans 14 amino acids. From germline, CDR1 is LNHNV and CDR2 YYDKDF (reference sequence). Every TCR beta cDNA library bore unique molecular identifiers. TCRdb reprocessed the PCR reads with MiXCR, giving one entry per CDR3 protein. The sample carries 650,000 to 850,000 distinct CDR3 sequences, roughly 46% recorded once. V is TRBV15 and J is TRBJ2-1; TRBD2 agrees at 9 bases. What was sequenced was blood. The sequence was collected from a girl between 5 and 17 years old with multiple sclerosis. CDR3 residues: CATSRRGGYNEQFF. The CDR3 nucleotides read TGTGCCACCAGCAGGCGGGGGGGCTACAATGAGCAGTTCTTC.